This TCR beta chain was identified during a study of blood T cell repertoires in COVID-19. Study-wide context: COVID-19 samples collected from the United States, Italy and Spain covered acute and convalescent phases. T cells, B-cell-depleted T cells, or PBMCs provided the cDNA or gDNA that served as material.

The CDR3 extends over 17 amino acids. Germline V gene data show CDR1 as MDHEN and CDR2 as SYDVKM. Deletions cut 5 bases from V and 0 bases from J, with 17 bases between. In the study's own analysis: Cell counts per sample came from amplifying reference gene primers. This table comes from immunoSEQ multiplex PCR, and its TCRdb copy is limited to in-frame clones, with some not included. V and J calls and clone size come straight from that table; D and trimming were deduced from the DNA. The table has about 120,000 clones, approximately 85% seen once. This sequence was found in a human donor in a cohort sampled during active COVID-19. The genes are TRBV28 and TRBJ1-3; TRBD1 is a possible D gene (6 bases). Material for sequencing was peripheral blood. The CDR3 DNA reads TGTGCCAGCAGTCCGCCCCAGGGGCAGGACTCTGGAAACACCATATATTTT. The encoded protein is CASSPPQGQDSGNTIYF.